This T cell receptor (beta chain) was sequenced for a study of cytomegalovirus exposure and HLA in healthy donors. PCR used 60 Vbeta primers and 13 Jbeta primers. Profiling relied on immunoSEQ multiplex PCR, and the TCRdb table lists in-frame clones only, not all of them. The data contain about 180,000 clones, around 70% of them singletons. Study-wide results and limits: Solely CMV serostatus was available to characterize immune exposure.

Comment on this clone: Its target is unknown.

This CDR3 comprises 14 residues. CDR1 and CDR2 (germline): SEHNR, FQNEAQ (reference sequence). The V gene end was trimmed by 8 bases and the J gene end by 6 bases; junction bases not matched to a gene: 5. The gene calls are TRBV7-9 and TRBJ2-1; 12 positions match TRBD2. Sequencing used PBMCs. This clonotype originated in a male donor in good health and CMV-seronegative. CDR3 in DNA: TGTGCCAGCCGGACTAGCGGGGATGGCAATGAGCAGTTCTTC. It is translated as CASRTSGDGNEQFF.